Shown below are 5 T cell receptor beta chains from a single sample sequenced in a study of shared clonotypes between healthy human individuals. Repertoires were generated with immunoSEQ multiplex PCR, while TCRdb's copy carries only in-frame clones and drops some. Of 950,000 to 1,200,000 clones in the sample, 60% to 85% were seen once. Sequencing input: memory CD4+ T cells from PBMCs. Subset reported: CD45RA-negative fraction. These receptors all stem from a man between 18 and 29 years old in good health. Some clones in this sample may be carry-over from other donors' samples.

The gene calls are TRBV5-8 and TRBJ1-3; D gene uncertain. Germline V gene sequence: CDR1 SGHTS, CDR2 YDEGEE. The CDR3 is 14 amino acids. V was clipped by 0 bases and J by 1 base, with 5 bases between them. The CDR3 protein is CASSLVWSGNTIYF. The CDR3 DNA reads as TGTGCCAGCAGCTTGGTTTGGTCTGGAAACACCATATATTTT.

This clone was picked up a small number of times. The chain uses TRBV15 and TRBJ2-3; D gene ambiguous. Germline V gene lookup returns CDR1 LNHNV and CDR2 YYDKDF (reference sequence). The V end was cut by 3 bases, the J end by 0 bases, with 13 bases between. The CDR3 has 16 residues. The CDR3 region has the DNA TGTGCCACCAGCAGCCCAGGAGCAGCCAGCACAGATACGCAGTATTTT. Protein product: CATSSPGAASTDTQYF. The full variable domain, its missing parts supplied by reference TRBV15 and TRBJ2-3, is DAMVIQNPRYQVTQFGKPVTLSCSQTLNHNVMYWYQQKSSQAPKLLFHYYDKDFNNEADTPDNFQSRRPNTSFCFLDIRSPGLGDTAMYLCATSSPGAASTDTQYFGPGTRLTVL.

Concerning this clone: This may come from a read error, since a much larger clone is one base off. Other DNA sequences of this sample code for an identical CDR3. V is TRBV18 and J is TRBJ1-5; D gene ambiguous. V lost 0 bases to trimming and J lost 2 bases, with 2 bases between them. Germline lookup yields CDR1 KGHSH and CDR2 LQKENI. This CDR3 contains 13 residues. The CDR3 nucleotides are TGTGCCAGCTCACCACCGGGCAATCAGCCCCAGCATTTT. It translates to CASSPPGNQPQHF. Looking up the rest from reference TRBV18 and TRBJ1-5 gives the full variable domain: NAGVMQNPRHLVRRRGQEARLRCSPMKGHSHVYWYRQLPEEGLKFMVYLQKENIIDESGMPKERFSAEFPKEGPSILRIQQVVRGDSAAYFCASSPPGNQPQHFGDGTRLSIL.

In its sample, this clone was seen many times. This sequence joins TRBV11-2 and TRBJ1-1; D perhaps matches TRBD1 (6 bases). Germline-derived CDR1 and CDR2 are SGHAT and FQNNGV. The CDR3 spans 13 residues. The germline V and J ends were trimmed by 2 bases and 4 bases, with 8 bases remaining between them. In DNA form, the CDR3 reads TGTGCCAGCAGCTTACGCAGGGGCACTGAAGCTTTCTTT. This gives the protein CASSLRRGTEAFF.

For the CDR3, the DNA is TGCGCCAGCAGCCCGGGGGGTACCACCTCTGGAAACACCATATATTTT. Protein sequence: CASSPGGTTSGNTIYF. The rearrangement joins TRBV5-1 to TRBJ1-3; D possibly corresponds to TRBD1 (5 bases). Germline V gene lookup returns CDR1 SGHRS and CDR2 YFSETQ. The CDR3 extends over 16 amino acids. With 4 bases removed from V and 0 bases from J, the gap between germline ends came to 14 bases.